The clone carrying this T cell receptor (beta chain) was observed a single time. The antigen is unknown. The donors were all Caucasian adults (living in Nashville, Tennessee). The investigators split CD4+ cells into a CD45RA+ naive subset and a CD45RA-negative memory subset. Unmatched junction bases numbered 9, after V lost 4 bases and J lost 5 bases. The V gene's germline CDR1 is SGHVS and CDR2 FNYEAQ. CDR3 size: 15 residues. This specimen comes from a study of shared clonotypes between healthy human individuals. Study-level background: In total, the donors were a couple of women and a few men aged 18 to 49. Study-level findings and limits: Exclusively blood specimens were collected; tissue repertoires likely differ.

This table comes from immunoSEQ multiplex PCR, and its TCRdb copy is limited to in-frame clones, with some not included. The data hold 1,400,000 or so clones, with about 98.5% observed a single time. This chain joins TRBV7-6 and TRBJ2-5; 8 bases are shared with TRBD1. This TCR was sampled from a man in his thirties or forties in good health. Sequencing was performed on naive CD4+ T cells sorted from blood. Documented subset: CD45RA+ positively selected. Here the CDR3 reads CASSSMTGVVETQYF. The DNA of the CDR3 is TGTGCCAGCAGCTCAATGACAGGGGTCGTGGAGACCCAGTACTTC.